Listed below are T cell receptor beta chains from one sample, sequenced in a study of vaccination effects on CD4 cells after COVID-19. The antigens for these receptors are not known. Generated by immunoSEQ multiplex PCR, the TCRdb table keeps only in-frame clones and is missing some. The sample includes 22,000 or so clones, 75% to 85% of them seen just once. Sequencing used CD4+ T cells from PBMCs cultured with a peptide pool, obtained before COVID-19 vaccination. All receptors derive from a human donor who had a prior SARS-CoV-2 infection. CDR3s include the opening cysteine and the closing phenylalanine or tryptophan. A D gene is named only where the DNA matches it firmly. Size is omitted from some rows. Given values are once, few, many or a class for expanded clones.

abundance: once; j_gene: TRBJ2-1; v_gene: TRBV5-5; d_gene: TRBD2; CDR3aa: CASSLAAGTSNEQFF; CDR3nt: TGTGCCAGCAGCTTGGCAGCGGGAACCTCCAATGAGCAGTTCTTC
abundance: NA; j_gene: TRBJ2-3; v_gene: TRBV12-5; d_gene: TRBD2; CDR3aa: CASGLVLAGGRDTQYF; CDR3nt: TGTGCTAGTGGTTTGGTTCTAGCGGGGGGGAGAGATACGCAGTATTTT
abundance: NA; j_gene: TRBJ2-3; v_gene: TRBV5-6; d_gene: NA; CDR3aa: CASSPGRTDTQYF; CDR3nt: TGTGCCAGCAGCCCCGGGCGCACAGATACGCAGTATTTT
abundance: NA; j_gene: TRBJ2-7; v_gene: TRBV5-1; d_gene: NA; CDR3aa: CASSLAGSSYEQYF; CDR3nt: TGCGCCAGCAGCTTGGCAGGGAGCTCCTACGAGCAGTACTTC
abundance: once; j_gene: TRBJ2-5; v_gene: TRBV7-8; d_gene: NA; CDR3aa: CASSTRAEGETQYF; CDR3nt: TGTGCCAGCAGCACACGGGCAGAAGGAGAGACCCAGTACTTC
abundance: NA; j_gene: TRBJ1-6; v_gene: TRBV2; d_gene: NA; CDR3aa: CASMRQEYSPLHF; CDR3nt: TGTGCCAGCATGCGACAGGAGTACTCACCCCTCCACTTT
abundance: NA; j_gene: TRBJ2-7; v_gene: TRBV7-2; d_gene: NA; CDR3aa: CASSSFSRGVDEQYF; CDR3nt: TGTGCCAGCAGCTCGTTCTCCAGGGGGGTCGACGAGCAGTACTTC
abundance: NA; j_gene: TRBJ2-2; v_gene: TRBV7-3; d_gene: NA; CDR3aa: CASSSQTGAGELFF; CDR3nt: TGTGCCAGCAGCTCTCAGACTGGCGCCGGGGAGCTGTTTTTT
abundance: NA; j_gene: TRBJ2-7; v_gene: TRBV19; d_gene: NA; CDR3aa: CASSIDPSGGAQYF; CDR3nt: TGTGCCAGTAGTATAGATCCGTCAGGGGGGGCGCAGTACTTC
abundance: NA; j_gene: TRBJ2-7; v_gene: TRBV28; d_gene: TRBD1; CDR3aa: CASSFRDRGAYYEQYF; CDR3nt: TGTGCCAGCAGTTTCCGGGACAGAGGGGCCTACTACGAGCAGTACTTC
abundance: NA; j_gene: TRBJ2-1; v_gene: TRBV18; d_gene: TRBD2; CDR3aa: CASSTIAGPGNEQFF; CDR3nt: TGTGCCAGCTCAACTATAGCGGGACCGGGCAATGAGCAGTTCTTC
abundance: NA; j_gene: TRBJ2-1; v_gene: TRBV5-1; d_gene: NA; CDR3aa: CASSPSRGFYNEQFF; CDR3nt: TGCGCCAGCAGCCCCTCCAGAGGTTTCTACAATGAGCAGTTCTTC
abundance: few; j_gene: TRBJ2-1; v_gene: TRBV2; d_gene: TRBD2; CDR3aa: CASNRGGSYNEQFF; CDR3nt: TGTGCCAGCAATCGGGGGGGTAGCTACAATGAGCAGTTCTTC
abundance: NA; j_gene: TRBJ1-2; v_gene: TRBV2; d_gene: TRBD1; CDR3aa: CASSVEGGVMGYGYTF; CDR3nt: TGTGCCAGCAGTGTCGAAGGGGGCGTGATGGGTTATGGCTACACCTTC
abundance: NA; j_gene: TRBJ1-2; v_gene: TRBV4-2; d_gene: NA; CDR3aa: CASSQDLKYGPGYTF; CDR3nt: TGTGCCAGCAGCCAAGATCTGAAATACGGCCCTGGCTACACCTTC
abundance: NA; j_gene: TRBJ1-4; v_gene: TRBV27; d_gene: NA; CDR3aa: CASSFHQGNWTNEKLFF; CDR3nt: TGTGCCAGCAGTTTTCACCAGGGAAATTGGACTAATGAAAAACTGTTTTTT
abundance: NA; j_gene: TRBJ1-1; v_gene: TRBV5-1; d_gene: TRBD1; CDR3aa: CASGPGTGATRTEAFF; CDR3nt: TGCGCCAGCGGTCCCGGGACAGGGGCCACCCGAACTGAAGCTTTCTTT
abundance: NA; j_gene: TRBJ1-5; v_gene: TRBV12-5; d_gene: NA; CDR3aa: CASGLDSNQPQHF; CDR3nt: TGTGCTAGTGGTCTTGATAGCAATCAGCCCCAGCATTTT
abundance: NA; j_gene: TRBJ2-5; v_gene: TRBV28; d_gene: NA; CDR3aa: CASSFIGTQYF; CDR3nt: TGTGCCAGCAGTTTTATAGGGACCCAGTACTTC
abundance: NA; j_gene: TRBJ1-2; v_gene: TRBV7-9; d_gene: NA; CDR3aa: CASSLDTNYGYTF; CDR3nt: TGTGCCAGCAGCTTAGACACTAACTATGGCTACACCTTC
abundance: NA; j_gene: TRBJ2-6; v_gene: TRBV6-6; d_gene: NA; CDR3aa: CASTLSGANVLTF; CDR3nt: TGTGCCAGCACCCTCTCTGGGGCCAACGTCCTGACTTTC
abundance: NA; j_gene: TRBJ2-1; v_gene: TRBV15; d_gene: TRBD2; CDR3aa: CATSRDALAGIEQFF; CDR3nt: TGTGCCACCAGCAGAGATGCACTAGCGGGAATCGAGCAGTTCTTC
abundance: NA; j_gene: TRBJ2-1; v_gene: TRBV7-2; d_gene: TRBD1; CDR3aa: CASSRTGSSYNEQFF; CDR3nt: TGTGCCAGCAGCCGGACAGGGAGCTCCTACAATGAGCAGTTCTTC
abundance: NA; j_gene: TRBJ2-1; v_gene: TRBV9; d_gene: NA; CDR3aa: CASSVDPGIYDEQFF; CDR3nt: TGTGCCAGCAGCGTAGATCCAGGGATTTATGATGAGCAGTTCTTC
abundance: NA; j_gene: TRBJ1-4; v_gene: TRBV2; d_gene: NA; CDR3aa: CASSLHEKLFF; CDR3nt: TGTGCCAGCAGCCTCCACGAAAAACTGTTTTTT
abundance: NA; j_gene: TRBJ2-5; v_gene: TRBV4-3; d_gene: TRBD2; CDR3aa: CASSPTLRLAGVVFGETQYF; CDR3nt: TGCGCCAGCAGCCCCACACTTAGACTAGCGGGAGTGGTCTTCGGGGAGACCCAGTACTTC
abundance: NA; j_gene: TRBJ2-7; v_gene: TRBV7-8; d_gene: NA; CDR3aa: CASSLSAGYYEQYF; CDR3nt: TGTGCCAGCAGCTTGTCAGCAGGCTACTACGAGCAGTACTTC
abundance: NA; j_gene: TRBJ1-5; v_gene: TRBV19; d_gene: NA; CDR3aa: CASSIVGGKHSNQPQHF; CDR3nt: TGTGCCAGTAGTATAGTCGGGGGTAAACACAGCAATCAGCCCCAGCATTTT
abundance: NA; j_gene: TRBJ1-5; v_gene: TRBV27; d_gene: NA; CDR3aa: CASSPGVGQVSNQPQHF; CDR3nt: TGTGCCAGCAGTCCGGGGGTCGGACAAGTGAGCAATCAGCCCCAGCATTTT
abundance: NA; j_gene: TRBJ2-2; v_gene: TRBV23-1; d_gene: TRBD2; CDR3aa: CASSHPRLAREGSNTGELFF; CDR3nt: TGCGCCAGCAGTCACCCGAGACTAGCGCGGGAGGGATCGAACACCGGGGAGCTGTTTTTT
abundance: NA; j_gene: TRBJ1-3; v_gene: TRBV5-4; d_gene: NA; CDR3aa: CASSLAGLYSGNTIYF; CDR3nt: TGTGCCAGCAGCTTGGCCGGTTTGTACTCTGGAAACACCATATATTTT
abundance: NA; j_gene: TRBJ2-7; v_gene: TRBV30; d_gene: NA; CDR3aa: CAWSVTSGFYEQYF; CDR3nt: TGTGCCTGGAGTGTAACCTCAGGGTTCTACGAGCAGTACTTC
abundance: NA; j_gene: TRBJ1-2; v_gene: TRBV6-2/TRBV6-3; d_gene: TRBD1; CDR3aa: CASTPDQRRDRASYGYTF; CDR3nt: TGTGCCAGCACCCCTGACCAGAGAAGGGACAGGGCCTCCTATGGCTACACCTTC
abundance: NA; j_gene: TRBJ2-3; v_gene: TRBV14; d_gene: NA; CDR3aa: CASPPRPSTDTQYF; CDR3nt: TGTGCCAGCCCCCCCCGGCCTAGCACAGATACGCAGTATTTT
abundance: NA; j_gene: TRBJ1-2; v_gene: TRBV7-3; d_gene: NA; CDR3aa: CASSLGGANYGYTF; CDR3nt: TGTGCCAGCAGCTTAGGGGGCGCTAACTATGGCTACACCTTC
abundance: once; j_gene: TRBJ2-5; v_gene: TRBV2; d_gene: NA; CDR3aa: CASSGGIEETQYF; CDR3nt: TGTGCCAGCAGTGGCGGGATTGAAGAGACCCAGTACTTC
abundance: medium-sized; j_gene: TRBJ2-5; v_gene: TRBV11-2; d_gene: NA; CDR3aa: CASSLTLQETQYF; CDR3nt: TGTGCCAGCAGCCTGACACTACAAGAGACCCAGTACTTC
abundance: NA; j_gene: TRBJ1-3; v_gene: TRBV18; d_gene: TRBD1; CDR3aa: CASSPQGALGNTIYF; CDR3nt: TGTGCCAGCTCACCTCAGGGGGCGCTTGGAAACACCATATATTTT
abundance: NA; j_gene: TRBJ2-1; v_gene: TRBV27; d_gene: TRBD1; CDR3aa: CASSLGQGSREQFF; CDR3nt: TGTGCCAGCAGTTTAGGACAGGGGTCCCGGGAGCAGTTCTTC
abundance: NA; j_gene: TRBJ1-6; v_gene: TRBV5-6; d_gene: NA; CDR3aa: CASSLAGGAGSPLHF; CDR3nt: TGTGCCAGCAGCTTGGCTGGTGGCGCGGGCTCACCCCTCCACTTT
abundance: NA; j_gene: TRBJ2-7; v_gene: TRBV10-3; d_gene: NA; CDR3aa: CAISESGLSSYEQYF; CDR3nt: TGTGCCATCAGTGAGTCTGGATTAAGCTCCTACGAGCAGTACTTC
abundance: NA; j_gene: TRBJ2-6; v_gene: TRBV11-2; d_gene: NA; CDR3aa: CASSLANFRSGANVLTF; CDR3nt: TGTGCCAGCAGCTTAGCGAACTTCCGGTCTGGGGCCAACGTCCTGACTTTC
abundance: NA; j_gene: TRBJ2-2; v_gene: TRBV4-1; d_gene: TRBD1; CDR3aa: CASSQPYRGQSTGELFF; CDR3nt: TGCGCCAGCAGCCAACCATACAGGGGCCAGAGCACCGGGGAGCTGTTTTTT
abundance: NA; j_gene: TRBJ2-2; v_gene: TRBV4-3; d_gene: TRBD2; CDR3aa: CASSQWEGLAGGPSTGELFF; CDR3nt: TGCGCCAGCAGCCAATGGGAGGGGCTAGCGGGAGGCCCGTCCACCGGGGAGCTGTTTTTT
abundance: few; j_gene: TRBJ2-7; v_gene: TRBV7-9; d_gene: NA; CDR3aa: CASSSSWTAYEQYF; CDR3nt: TGTGCCAGCAGCTCCAGCTGGACAGCATACGAGCAGTACTTC